This T cell receptor (beta chain) stems from a study of blood T cell repertoires in COVID-19. This clone was observed a handful of times. Measured with immunoSEQ multiplex PCR; TCRdb has only the in-frame clones, and not every one. Here the sample spans roughly 250,000 clones, 88% being singletons. The CDR3 runs 14 residues. Germline V lookup: CDR1 MNHEY, CDR2 SMNVEV (reference sequence). J was trimmed by 8 bases and V by 4 bases; bases with no gene match: 3. The chain has TRBV27 and TRBJ1-6; 9 bases fit TRBD1. Sample: PBMCs or T cells enriched from blood (not recorded which). This TCR came from a woman between 45 and 65 years old who had recovered from COVID-19. CDR3 protein: CASSSDRGDSPLHF. DNA of the CDR3: TGTGCCAGCAGTTCGGACAGGGGTGATTCACCCCTCCACTTT.